This TCR beta chain was documented in a study of cytomegalovirus exposure and HLA in healthy donors. Germline V lookup: CDR1 MNHEY, CDR2 SVGAGI. The CDR3 sequence is 15 residues long. The V end lost 7 bases, the J end lost 1 base, and 16 bases lay between the germline ends. A multiplex PCR was run with 60 Vbeta primers and 13 Jbeta primers. TCRdb's table, derived via immunoSEQ multiplex PCR, lists solely in-frame clones and lacks some. This sample has some 110,000 clones, with roughly 73% found just once. The V and J genes are TRBV6-5 and TRBJ1-1; D is perhaps TRBD1 (5 bases). The sample consisted of PBMCs. The sequence was collected from a woman younger than 45 in good health and CMV-seronegative. CDR3 amino acids: CASTHGGSGNTEAFF. The CDR3 DNA reads as TGTGCCAGCACTCACGGGGGGTCGGGGAACACTGAAGCTTTCTTT.